Listed here are 26 T cell receptor beta chains from one sample, sequenced in a study of neurological immune-mediated disorders. One entry per CDR3 protein results from TCRdb running MiXCR on the 5' RACE reads. The table records around 60,000 distinct CDR3 sequences, 3% to 4% of them present only once. The specimen was PBMCs. These receptors came from an older woman with multiple sclerosis.

In this sample, this clonotype turned up once. The V gene is TRBV24-1, the J gene TRBJ2-5, with 8 positions matching TRBD1. V was clipped by 9 bases and J by 2 bases; unmatched bases: 4. The germline CDR1 and CDR2 sequences are KGHDR and SFDVKD. This CDR3 is built from 13 residues. The chain's CDR3 is CATRRTGQETQYF. CDR3 bases: TGTGCCACCCGACGGACAGGGCAAGAGACCCAGTACTTC.

This clonotype was seen many times. This sequence joins TRBV20-1 and TRBJ1-5; D possibly corresponds to TRBD1 (6 bases). The CDR3 is 13 amino acids. CDR1 and CDR2 (germline): DFQATT, SNEGSKA (reference sequence). V dropped 3 bases and J dropped 6 bases, with 12 bases sitting between them. CDR3 region: CSASTGMIQPQHF. The DNA for the CDR3 is TGCAGTGCTAGTACAGGGATGATTCAGCCCCAGCATTTT.

There are many counts of this clonotype. V usage is TRBV10-3 and J usage is TRBJ1-6; possibly TRBD1 for D (5 bases). Trimming removed 10 bases from V and 10 bases from J, with 17 bases in between. The CDR3 contains 13 residues. Germline values: CDR1 ENHRY, CDR2 SYGVKD. DNA for the CDR3: TGTGCCAGTTCTGGCGGGGGTGAATCACCCCTCCACTTT. It codes for CASSGGGESPLHF.

This clonotype was detected ten times or more. This chain joins TRBV10-3 and TRBJ1-5; no reliable D call. The CDR3 is 15 amino acids. Germline CDR1 reads ENHRY; CDR2 reads SYGVKD. V lost 10 bases, J lost 0 bases, and 16 bases lay in between. The CDR3 bases are TGTGCCAGCGGGGTCGCACCTAATAGCAATCAGCCCCAGCATTTT. Its translation is CASGVAPNSNQPQHF.

Many counts were recorded for this clonotype. The chain's CDR3 is CASSVSLQGSPLHF. The CDR3 coding sequence is TGTGCCAGCAGCGTATCCCTACAGGGTTCACCCCTCCACTTT. The chain combines TRBV9 with TRBJ1-6; the D gene is possibly TRBD1 (6 bases). The CDR3 runs 14 residues. CDR1 and CDR2 (germline): SGDLS, YYNGEE. V lost 1 base and J 9 bases, leaving 11 bases between the germline ends.

This chain connects TRBV20-1 to TRBJ2-2, with TRBD1 as a possible D gene (5 bases). Germline V gives CDR1 DFQATT, CDR2 SNEGSKA (reference sequence). CDR3 size: 14 residues. Between the trimmed V and J ends, which lost 3 bases and 1 base, there was a span of 9 bases. In DNA form, the CDR3 reads TGCAGTGCTAGGGGGCCAGGGAACACCGGGGAGCTGTTTTTT. This gives the protein CSARGPGNTGELFF.

Ten or more counts support this clonotype. The chain links TRBV20-1 to TRBJ2-2; 11 bases map to TRBD2. Germline loops: CDR1 DFQATT, CDR2 SNEGSKA (reference sequence). With V trimmed by 0 bases and J by 2 bases, 5 bases remained unmatched. The CDR3 contains 17 residues. CDR3 sequence: CSARELAGVRNTGELFF. In nucleotides, the CDR3 is TGCAGTGCTAGAGAACTAGCGGGAGTAAGAAACACCGGGGAGCTGTTTTTT.

This clonotype occurred many times. This rearrangement joins TRBV28 to TRBJ2-1, with D perhaps matching TRBD2 (5 bases). This CDR3 spans 15 amino acids. Germline V CDR1 and CDR2: MDHEN, SYDVKM. Between the trimmed V and J ends, which lost 6 bases and 1 base, there was a span of 13 bases. The CDR3, as DNA: TGTGCCAGCAGGGGCGCGGGCTCGTCCTACAATGAGCAGTTCTTC. Translation gives CASRGAGSSYNEQFF.

This clonotype came up many times. The chain carries TRBV20-1 and TRBJ1-4, with D possibly being TRBD1 (6 bases). The length of the CDR3 is 13 residues. The V end was cut by 3 bases, the J end by 6 bases, with 11 bases between. CDR1 is DFQATT and CDR2 is SNEGSKA in the germline V gene (reference sequence). The CDR3 loop reads CSASDGGHEKLFF. CDR3 coding DNA: TGCAGTGCTAGTGACGGGGGGCATGAAAAACTGTTTTTT.

This clonotype was seen many times. The chain combines TRBV9 with TRBJ2-5, with a tentative D call TRBD1 (9 bases). Germline loops: CDR1 SGDLS, CDR2 YYNGEE. The V gene lost 4 bases and the J gene lost 0 bases, with 37 bases spanning the gap. CDR3 size: 23 residues. Written as DNA, the CDR3 is TGTGCCAGCAGCTCCCCACGAGACGGACAGGGGATTAAGCGGGAGCCGGACCAAGAGACCCAGTACTTC. This gives the protein CASSSPRDGQGIKREPDQETQYF.

This clonotype was recorded many times. The chain joins TRBV5-5 to TRBJ2-1, with 8 bases that match TRBD1. The length of the CDR3 is 16 residues. V shed 4 bases, J shed 3 bases, and the junction held 9 bases outside the gene matches. The germline gives CDR1 SGHKS, CDR2 YYEKEE (reference sequence). The CDR3, as DNA: TGTGCCAGCAGCAATGACAGGGGACGCATCTACAATGAGCAGTTCTTC. Translating it yields CASSNDRGRIYNEQFF.

This clonotype was picked up many times. This chain uses TRBV19 with TRBJ1-1; TRBD1 matches at 7 bases. In germline, CDR1 is LNHDA, CDR2 SQIVND (reference sequence). The trim removed 5 bases at V and 4 bases at J, leaving 10 bases unmatched. The CDR3 has 15 amino acids. Written as DNA, the CDR3 is TGTGCCAGTAGTCCCCGACAGGGAGGAAGCACTGAAGCTTTCTTT. It specifies CASSPRQGGSTEAFF. The full variable domain, in which reference TRBV19 and TRBJ1-1 provide the parts outside the CDR3, is DGGITQSPKYLFRKEGQNVTLSCEQNLNHDAMYWYRQDPGQGLRLIYYSQIVNDFQKGDIAEGYSVSREKKESFPLTVTSAQKNPTAFYLCASSPRQGGSTEAFFGQGTRLTVV.

This clonotype has a handful of counts. A much larger clone lies a single base off, so this may be a read error. The J gene is TRBJ1-6, the V gene TRBV20-1, with D unresolved. CDR3 length equals 13 residues. V lost 7 bases, J lost 7 bases, and 14 bases lay in between. From germline, CDR1 is DFQATT and CDR2 SNEGSKA (reference sequence). The CDR3 region is CSVHGRSNSPLHF. DNA of the CDR3: TGCAGTGTACATGGCAGGTCCAATTCACCCCTCCACTTT.

This clonotype was counted ten times or more. V and J are TRBV5-1 and TRBJ2-1; perhaps TRBD1 as D (8 bases). V lost 3 bases to trimming and J lost 7 bases, with 17 bases between them. Germline V gene lookup returns CDR1 SGHRS and CDR2 YFSETQ. The CDR3 spans 15 residues. CDR3 coding DNA: TGCGCCAGCAGCTCAACAGGGGGGGATTATAATGAGCAGTTCTTC. It is translated as CASSSTGGDYNEQFF.

This clonotype was counted many times. The chain couples TRBV7-2 to TRBJ2-1; possibly TRBD1 for D (6 bases). The CDR3 sequence is 11 residues long. The V gene lost 6 bases and the J gene lost 9 bases, with 9 bases spanning the gap. CDR1 is SGHTA, CDR2 FQGNSA, per germline. This CDR3 reads CASREGGEQFF. The DNA of the CDR3 is TGTGCCAGCAGGGAAGGGGGTGAGCAGTTCTTC.

At least ten counts were recorded for this clonotype. The rearrangement joins TRBV20-1 to TRBJ2-1; D remains ambiguous. This CDR3 has 11 amino acids. Trimming removed 0 bases from V and 8 bases from J, with 5 bases in between. The germline CDR1 and CDR2 sequences are DFQATT and SNEGSKA (reference sequence). As DNA, the CDR3 is TGCAGTGCTAGAGATTTTGATGAGCAGTTCTTC. Its translation: CSARDFDEQFF.

Details on this clonotype: Given a much more abundant clone one base away, this may be a read error. The chain links TRBV5-1 to TRBJ2-2, with 7 nucleotides matching TRBD1. The CDR3 extends over 14 amino acids. The germline CDR1 and CDR2 sequences are SGHRS and YFSETQ. CDR3 in amino acids: CASSPQGNTGALFF. The CDR3 region has the DNA TGCGCCAGCAGTCCACAGGGGAACACCGGGGCGCTGTTTTTT.

Ten or more counts support this clonotype. The rearrangement joins TRBV4-3 to TRBJ2-3, with TRBD2 matching 9 bases. Germline V gives CDR1 LGHNA, CDR2 YSLEER. V shed 0 bases, J shed 4 bases, and the junction held 5 bases outside the gene matches. The CDR3 is made up of 16 amino acids. CDR3 amino acids: CASSQDLGGGADTQYF. DNA for the CDR3: TGCGCCAGCAGCCAAGATCTGGGCGGGGGGGCAGATACGCAGTATTTT.

This clonotype was seen at least ten times. The chain has TRBV4-1 and TRBJ2-7; 9 bases line up with TRBD1. CDR1 MGHRA and CDR2 YSYEKL come from the germline V gene. V lost 1 base, J lost 2 bases, and 6 bases stayed unmatched. The CDR3 sequence is 16 residues long. The CDR3 spells CASSQGGQGSTYEQYF. The CDR3 DNA reads TGCGCCAGCAGCCAAGGCGGACAGGGGTCGACCTACGAGCAGTACTTC.

This clonotype showed up many times. The chain combines TRBV11-2 with TRBJ1-1; D is unresolved. CDR3 length: 14 amino acids. Trimming removed 3 bases at V and 1 base at J, with 9 bases between. From germline, CDR1 is SGHAT and CDR2 FQNNGV. The CDR3 bases are TGTGCCAGCAGCTTCCATTCCGGGAACACTGAAGCTTTCTTT. It specifies CASSFHSGNTEAFF.

This clonotype was counted many times. Here the CDR3 DNA reads TGTGCCAGCAGCTTCGGGCCGATGAAGACCCAGTACTTC. Protein product: CASSFGPMKTQYF. The chain joins TRBV7-6 to TRBJ2-5; D gene unclear. The germline V gene encodes CDR1 SGHVS and CDR2 FNYEAQ. V lost 3 bases and J lost 6, with 11 bases in between. This CDR3 region has 13 residues. The variable domain in full, completed from reference TRBV7-6 and TRBJ2-5, reads GAGVSQSPRYKVTKRGQDVALRCDPISGHVSLYWYRQALGQGPEFLTYFNYEAQQDKSGLPNDRFSAERPEGSISTLTIQRTEQRDSAMYRCASSFGPMKTQYFGPGTRLLVL.

This clonotype was counted at least ten times. The chain couples TRBV11-3 to TRBJ2-7, with a weak D call TRBD1 (6 bases). CDR3 length: 13 residues. Trimming took 6 bases from V and 3 from J, leaving 12 bases between them. Germline V lookup: CDR1 SGHNT, CDR2 YENEEA. CDR3 in amino acids: CASSVTGGYEQYF. The DNA of the CDR3 is TGTGCCAGCAGTGTGACAGGTGGCTACGAGCAGTACTTC.

By sample share, this clonotype is medium-sized. The chain joins TRBV5-1 to TRBJ2-7; weak D call: TRBD2 (6 bases). This CDR3 has 14 amino acids. Trimming took 2 bases from V and 0 from J, leaving 9 bases between them. Germline V lookup: CDR1 SGHRS, CDR2 YFSETQ. The CDR3 nucleotides read TGCGCCAGCAGCTTTGGCGGGGTCTCCTACGAGCAGTACTTC. As protein: CASSFGGVSYEQYF.

The chain's CDR3 is CASSGQAATNEKLFF. For the CDR3, the DNA is TGTGCCAGCAGTGGTCAGGCTGCAACTAATGAAAAACTGTTTTTT. The chain recombines TRBV2 with TRBJ1-4, with unresolved D. V gave up 4 bases and J gave up 0 bases, with 9 bases separating them. The CDR3 totals 15 residues. From germline, CDR1 is SNHLY and CDR2 FYNNEI.

This clonotype was recorded at least ten times. This chain joins TRBV20-1 and TRBJ1-1; 7 bases fit TRBD1. The germline gives CDR1 DFQATT, CDR2 SNEGSKA (reference sequence). V dropped 6 bases and J dropped 4; count of bases not matched to a gene: 8. The CDR3 consists of 13 residues. CDR3 nucleotides: TGCAGTGCAACGAGGGGGCGCGGCACTGAAGCTTTCTTT. Translating gives CSATRGRGTEAFF.

Many counts were recorded for this clonotype. The chain links TRBV7-9 to TRBJ1-2; no firm D call. V lost 0 bases and J lost 8, with 19 bases in between. Germline values: CDR1 SEHNR, CDR2 FQNEAQ (reference sequence). The CDR3 consists of 16 residues. CDR3 in amino acids: CASSLAVPKGPGGYTF. CDR3 DNA: TGTGCCAGCAGCTTAGCGGTTCCTAAGGGTCCAGGCGGCTACACCTTC.